This entry is about one T cell receptor (beta chain). The entry originates in a study of blood T cell repertoires in COVID-19. Looking at the study overall: Collection of acute and convalescent COVID-19 samples took place in the United States, Italy and Spain.

Which cohort a participant joined came from the clinical history participants gave. Exposed participants encountered a COVID-19 case during the 2 weeks preceding study entry. In the source study's methods: Estimation of nucleated cell counts was performed using reference gene primer amplification. Method: immunoSEQ multiplex PCR; TCRdb's copy keeps in-frame clones and lacks some. The DNA gave D and trimming, while V, J and clone size come from that table. The repertoire has about 300,000 clones, about nine tenths of them found once; the top ten carry less than 3.5%. This CDR3 comprises 15 residues. This rearrangement joins TRBV21-1 to TRBJ2-1; whether TRBD2, the table's D call, matches the DNA was not checked. TRBV21-1 is annotated as a pseudogene. Sequenced sample: PBMCs or T cells enriched from blood (not recorded which). The TCR originated in a woman between 50 and 59 years old who had been exposed to COVID-19. The CDR3 is CASSKGYLAAYEQFF. CDR3 bases: TGTGCCAGCAGCAAAGGTTATCTAGCGGCCTATGAGCAGTTCTTC.